This TCR beta chain was recorded in a study of vaccination effects on CD4 cells after COVID-19. About the research overall: Subjects were given two BNT162b2 or mRNA-1273 vaccine doses. The study, taken as a whole, reports: Marked clonal contraction was seen late after vaccination (in both infection- and vaccine-induced clones).

Expansion of antigen-specific CD4+ T cells with viral peptide pools was carried out by the ViraFEST assay before sequencing. At the end of less than 12 days of culture, CD4+ T cells were isolated. Wells of 1.5 million to 2 million PBMC each were grown with 8.5 to 10 IU/ml IL-2 and 8.5 to 10 ug/ml peptides. A remark on this clone: Its cognate antigen is unknown.

TCRdb's table, derived via immunoSEQ multiplex PCR, lists solely in-frame clones and lacks some. The sample records some 79,000 clones, 60% to 80% being singletons. With 2 bases removed from V and 7 bases from J, the gap between germline ends came to 19 bases. This CDR3 has 16 amino acids. Looked up from germline, CDR1 is SGHTA and CDR2 is FQGTGA. This sample comprised CD4+ T cells from PBMCs cultured with HCoV-229E spike peptides, obtained before COVID-19 vaccination. This TCR was recovered from a human donor who received a COVID-19 vaccine. The rearrangement uses TRBV7-3 and TRBJ2-3; D is perhaps TRBD1 (5 bases). The CDR3 reads CASSLGAGTGWNTQYF. The CDR3 DNA reads TGTGCCAGCAGCTTAGGGGCTGGCACAGGTTGGAATACGCAGTATTTT.